One and the same sample provided the 19 T cell receptor beta chains below, sequenced in a study of blood T cell repertoires in COVID-19. Repertoires were generated with immunoSEQ multiplex PCR, while TCRdb's copy carries only in-frame clones and drops some. The sample lists 250,000 to 300,000 clones, 65% to 90% seen once, with less than 6.5% in the top ten. The material sequenced was peripheral blood. Receptors originate from a man aged 50 or older with active or convalescent COVID-19.

The V and J genes are TRBV12-3 or TRBV12-4 and TRBJ1-1, with D perhaps TRBD1 (5 bases). The CDR3 is 13 residues long. V was trimmed by 1 base and J by 11 bases, leaving 14 bases between them. CDR3 protein: CASSLVGQGTAFF. In nucleotides, the CDR3 is TGTGCCAGCAGTTTAGTGGGTCAGGGTACGGCTTTCTTT.

This clone was observed a few times. The CDR3 DNA follows: TGTGCCAGCAGCTTGGGACAGGGGGGAGAGACCCAGTACTTC. Amino acids: CASSLGQGGETQYF. The chain carries TRBV5-5 and TRBJ2-5; 9 nucleotides match TRBD1. CDR3 length: 14 amino acids. V trimming: 0 bases; J trimming: 4 bases; junction bases outside the gene matches: 1. Germline V gene data show CDR1 as SGHKS and CDR2 as YYEKEE (reference sequence). Based on the CDR3 plus reference TRBV5-5 and TRBJ2-5, the full variable domain is DAGVTQSPTHLIKTRGQQVTLRCSPISGHKSVSWYQQVLGQGPQFIFQYYEKEERGRGNFPDRFSARQFPNYSSELNVNALLLGDSALYLCASSLGQGGETQYFGPGTRLLVL.

This chain links TRBV30 with TRBJ1-6, with D unresolved. Trimming pared 4 bases from V and 9 bases from J, leaving 13 bases between. Germline V gene sequence: CDR1 GTSNPN, CDR2 SVGIG (reference sequence). The CDR3 is made up of 13 amino acids. The CDR3 spells CAWNAEWISPLHF. The CDR3 DNA reads as TGTGCCTGGAACGCGGAGTGGATTTCACCCCTCCACTTT.

The chain carries TRBV6-5 and TRBJ1-1; weak D call: TRBD1 (5 bases). CDR3 length: 14 residues. The germline V gene encodes CDR1 MNHEY and CDR2 SVGAGI. Trimming left V 6 bases short and J 5 bases short, with 16 bases between. CDR3 DNA sequence: TGTGCCAGCAGCCTCAGGGCGGTTCGAACTGAAGCTTTCTTT. Its translation: CASSLRAVRTEAFF.

V is TRBV2 and J is TRBJ1-5; D possibly corresponds to TRBD1 (6 bases). Per germline, CDR1 SNHLY and CDR2 FYNNEI. Trimming pared 7 bases from V and 0 bases from J, leaving 10 bases between. The CDR3 runs 14 residues. CDR3 in DNA: TGTGCCAGCAAAATACAGGGTAGCAATCAGCCCCAGCATTTT. Translation gives CASKIQGSNQPQHF.

The chain joins TRBV5-6 to TRBJ2-7, with TRBD1 as a possible D gene (5 bases). Deletions cut 5 bases from V and 3 bases from J, with 12 bases between. The CDR3 loop spans 13 amino acids. Per the germline V gene, CDR1 is SGHDT and CDR2 is YYEEEE. The DNA for the CDR3 is TGTGCCAGCAGTACGGACACGGTCTACGAGCAGTACTTC. The encoded protein is CASSTDTVYEQYF.

The J gene is TRBJ2-7, the V gene TRBV4-3; no clear D gene. The V gene's germline CDR1 is LGHNA and CDR2 YSLEER. The V gene lost 1 base and the J gene lost 2 bases, with 6 bases spanning the gap. The CDR3 runs to 13 residues. This chain's CDR3 is CASSQVGAYEQYF. The CDR3 nucleotides read TGCGCCAGCAGCCAAGTAGGAGCCTACGAGCAGTACTTC.

The V and J genes are TRBV19 and TRBJ1-5, with 10 nucleotides matching TRBD1. There are 17 residues in the CDR3. V was pared by 4 bases and J by 3 bases, with 9 bases of the junction left unmatched. Germline values: CDR1 LNHDA, CDR2 SQIVND (reference sequence). The CDR3 loop is CASSNDGTGAPNQPQHF. CDR3 in DNA: TGTGCCAGTAGTAATGACGGGACAGGGGCTCCCAATCAGCCCCAGCATTTT.

The chain carries TRBV19 and TRBJ1-5; weak D call: TRBD1 (6 bases). CDR3 length equals 14 residues. CDR1 and CDR2 from the germline V gene are LNHDA and SQIVND (reference sequence). Trimming left V 5 bases short and J 4 bases short, with 12 bases between. The CDR3 loop is CASSPAGENQPQHF. The CDR3 DNA reads TGTGCCAGTAGTCCGGCAGGGGAAAATCAGCCCCAGCATTTT. Based on the CDR3 plus reference TRBV19 and TRBJ1-5, the full variable domain is DGGITQSPKYLFRKEGQNVTLSCEQNLNHDAMYWYRQDPGQGLRLIYYSQIVNDFQKGDIAEGYSVSREKKESFPLTVTSAQKNPTAFYLCASSPAGENQPQHFGDGTRLSIL.

This clone was seen only a few times. The chain employs TRBV6-5 and TRBJ1-5; D may be TRBD1 (5 bases). There are 15 residues in the CDR3. Looked up from germline, CDR1 is MNHEY and CDR2 is SVGAGI. V lost 10 bases to trimming and J lost 5 bases, with 21 bases between them. CDR3 nucleotide sequence: TGTGCCACCGGATGGACCGATCGGGGGGATCAGCCCCAGCATTTT. The encoded protein is CATGWTDRGDQPQHF.

This sequence joins TRBV14 and TRBJ2-1, with 14 nucleotides matching TRBD2. Germline-derived CDR1 and CDR2 are SGHDN and FVKESK. CDR3 length: 16 amino acids. Losses at the gene ends were 4 bases for V and 7 bases for J; bases not matched to a gene: 6. Here the CDR3 DNA reads TGTGCCAGCAGCCGTCAGGGGACTAGCGGGAGAAATGAGCAGTTCTTC. This translates into CASSRQGTSGRNEQFF.

As for this clone: This specimen includes other DNA sequences encoding the same CDR3. The genes are TRBV5-5 and TRBJ2-5; a possible D gene is TRBD1 (5 bases). The length of the CDR3 is 15 residues. The V gene's germline CDR1 is SGHKS and CDR2 YYEKEE (reference sequence). V was trimmed by 4 bases and J by 5 bases, leaving 18 bases between them. The CDR3 DNA follows: TGTGCCAGCAGCCCGGAAGACAGAAACTGGGAGACCCAGTACTTC. As protein: CASSPEDRNWETQYF.

The V and J genes are TRBV9 and TRBJ1-3; TRBD1 matches at 8 bases. Germline CDR1 and CDR2: SGDLS and YYNGEE. The CDR3 has 16 amino acids. Germline trimming cut 4 bases from V and 2 bases from J; bases unmatched to any gene: 8. The CDR3 bases are TGTGCCAGCAGCCTGGAAGGGACAGGAGCTGGAAACACCATATATTTT. Protein sequence: CASSLEGTGAGNTIYF.

This clone was seen only once. CDR3 DNA: TGTGCCAGCAATGGGGGCCTGGGCGAGCCCCAGCATTTT. Its protein product is CASNGGLGEPQHF. The chain joins TRBV2 to TRBJ1-5; D is perhaps TRBD1 (6 bases). The CDR3 has 13 residues. V gave up 7 bases and J gave up 8 bases, with 15 bases separating them. From germline, CDR1 is SNHLY and CDR2 FYNNEI.

This rearrangement joins TRBV11-2 to TRBJ2-1; no reliable D call. Trimming pared 1 base from V and 3 bases from J, leaving 10 bases between. Germline loops: CDR1 SGHAT, CDR2 FQNNGV. There are 15 residues in the CDR3. The CDR3 is CASSLGSSSYNEQFF. The CDR3 region has the DNA TGTGCCAGCAGCTTAGGTTCTAGTAGCTACAATGAGCAGTTCTTC.

This chain connects TRBV30 to TRBJ1-2, with D unclear. CDR1 is GTSNPN and CDR2 is SVGIG in the germline V gene (reference sequence). The ends were cut back, 3 bases at V and 4 bases at J, with 12 bases in the middle. The CDR3 is made up of 13 amino acids. Here the CDR3 reads CAWRASGSYGYTF. In nucleotides, the CDR3 is TGTGCCTGGAGGGCCTCGGGTAGCTATGGCTACACCTTC.

V and J are TRBV5-1 and TRBJ2-7, with a possible D match to TRBD2 (5 bases). This CDR3 has 16 residues. Germline V gene data show CDR1 as SGHRS and CDR2 as YFSETQ. The ends were cut back, 1 base at V and 0 bases at J, with 14 bases in the middle. Written as DNA, the CDR3 is TGCGCCAGCAGCTTGAGCGGCGCTCGAAGCTCCTACGAGCAGTACTTC. Translated, it gives CASSLSGARSSYEQYF.

The genes are TRBV11-1 and TRBJ2-5; D not resolved. This CDR3 comprises 11 residues. Germline CDR1 SGHAT, CDR2 FQDESV (reference sequence). V was cut by 3 bases and J by 3 bases, with 2 bases left in between. CDR3 nucleotide sequence: TGTGCCAGCAGCTTTAAAGAGACCCAGTACTTC. Translating gives CASSFKETQYF.

The chain has TRBV5-6 and TRBJ1-6, with D tentatively TRBD1 (6 bases). Germline V gene lookup returns CDR1 SGHDT and CDR2 YYEEEE. V shed 0 bases and J shed 10 bases, with 14 bases lying between them. The CDR3 has 15 residues. This CDR3 reads CASSLGGRGGSPLHF. In DNA form, the CDR3 reads TGTGCCAGCAGCTTGGGGGGCAGGGGTGGATCACCCCTCCACTTT.